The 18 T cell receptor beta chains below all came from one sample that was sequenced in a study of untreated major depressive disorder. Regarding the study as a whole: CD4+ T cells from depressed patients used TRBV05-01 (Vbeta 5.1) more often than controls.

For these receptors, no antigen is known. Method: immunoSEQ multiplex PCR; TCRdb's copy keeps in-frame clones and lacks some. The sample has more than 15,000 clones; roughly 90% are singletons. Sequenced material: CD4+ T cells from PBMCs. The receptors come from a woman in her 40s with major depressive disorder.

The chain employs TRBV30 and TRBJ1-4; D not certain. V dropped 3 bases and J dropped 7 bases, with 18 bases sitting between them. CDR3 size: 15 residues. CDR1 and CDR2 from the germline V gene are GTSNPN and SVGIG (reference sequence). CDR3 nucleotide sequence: TGTGCCTGGAGCCTGGGAGGAGATCTATCTGAAAAACTGTTTTTT. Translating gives CAWSLGGDLSEKLFF.

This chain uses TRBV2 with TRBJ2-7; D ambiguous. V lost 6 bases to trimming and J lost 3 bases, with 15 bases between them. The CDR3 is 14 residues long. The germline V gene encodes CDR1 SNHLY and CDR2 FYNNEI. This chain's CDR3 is CASSPDSGGYEQYV. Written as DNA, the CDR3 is TGTGCCAGCAGCCCCGACTCCGGCGGCTACGAGCAGTACGTC.

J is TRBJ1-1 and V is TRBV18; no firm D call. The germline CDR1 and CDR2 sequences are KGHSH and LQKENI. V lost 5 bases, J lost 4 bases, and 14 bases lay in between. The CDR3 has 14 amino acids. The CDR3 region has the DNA TGTGCCAGCTCAGACATGGCGTCTAGCACTGAAGCTTTCTTT. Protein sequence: CASSDMASSTEAFF.

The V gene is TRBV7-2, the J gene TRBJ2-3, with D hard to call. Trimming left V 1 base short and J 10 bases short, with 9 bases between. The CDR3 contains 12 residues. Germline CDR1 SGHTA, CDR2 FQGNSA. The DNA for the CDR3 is TGTGCCAGCAGCTTAGTAGTTCAGGCGCAGTATTTT. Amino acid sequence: CASSLVVQAQYF.

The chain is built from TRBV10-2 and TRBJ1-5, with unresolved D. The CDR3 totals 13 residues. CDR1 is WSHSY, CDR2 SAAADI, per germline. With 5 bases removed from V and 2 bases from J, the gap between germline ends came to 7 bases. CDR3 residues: CASSPWGNQPQHF. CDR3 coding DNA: TGCGCCAGCAGTCCCTGGGGCAATCAGCCCCAGCATTTT.

CDR3 protein: CASSDRTNGPPGANVLTF. CDR3 in DNA: TGTGCCAGCAGTGACCGGACGAATGGTCCCCCTGGGGCCAACGTCCTGACTTTC. The chain employs TRBV25-1 and TRBJ2-6; no firm D call. The length of the CDR3 is 18 residues. The V end was cut by 3 bases, the J end by 2 bases, with 17 bases between. The V gene's germline CDR1 is MGHDK and CDR2 SYGVNS.

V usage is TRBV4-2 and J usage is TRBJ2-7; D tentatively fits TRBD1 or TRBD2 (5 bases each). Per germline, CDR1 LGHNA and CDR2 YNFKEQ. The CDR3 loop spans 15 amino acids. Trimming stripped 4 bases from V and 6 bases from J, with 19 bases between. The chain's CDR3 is CASSRPGPVLIEQYF. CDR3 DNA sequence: TGTGCCAGCAGCCGGCCGGGACCCGTCTTGATCGAGCAGTACTTC.

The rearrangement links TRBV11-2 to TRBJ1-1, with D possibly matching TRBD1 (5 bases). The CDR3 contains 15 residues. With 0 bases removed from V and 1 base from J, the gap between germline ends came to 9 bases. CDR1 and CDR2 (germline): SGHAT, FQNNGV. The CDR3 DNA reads TGTGCCAGCAGCTTAGATCCAGGGCCGAACACTGAAGCTTTCTTT. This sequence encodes CASSLDPGPNTEAFF.

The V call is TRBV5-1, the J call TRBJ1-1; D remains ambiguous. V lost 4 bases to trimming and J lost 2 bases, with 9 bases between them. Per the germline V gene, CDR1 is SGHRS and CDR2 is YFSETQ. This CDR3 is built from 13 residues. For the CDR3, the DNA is TGCGCCAGCAGCCATCCCAGCAACACTGAAGCTTTCTTT. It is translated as CASSHPSNTEAFF. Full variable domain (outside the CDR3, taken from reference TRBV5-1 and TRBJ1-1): KAGVTQTPRYLIKTRGQQVTLSCSPISGHRSVSWYQQTPGQGLQFLFEYFSETQRNKGNFPGRFSGRQFSNSRSEMNVSTLELGDSALYLCASSHPSNTEAFFGQGTRLTVV.

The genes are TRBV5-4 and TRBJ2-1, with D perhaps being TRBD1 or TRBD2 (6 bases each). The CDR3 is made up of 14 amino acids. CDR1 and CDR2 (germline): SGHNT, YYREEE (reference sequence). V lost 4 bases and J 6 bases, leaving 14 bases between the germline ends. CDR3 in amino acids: CASSMGGRVNEQFF. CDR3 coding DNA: TGTGCCAGCAGCATGGGGGGCAGGGTCAATGAGCAGTTCTTC.

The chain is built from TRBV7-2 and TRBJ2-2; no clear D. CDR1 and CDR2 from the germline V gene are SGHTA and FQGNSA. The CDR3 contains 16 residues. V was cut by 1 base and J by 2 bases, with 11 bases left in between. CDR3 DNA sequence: TGTGCCAGCAGCTTAGTAGGTGGCGGTAACACCGGGGAGCTGTTTTTT. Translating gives CASSLVGGGNTGELFF.

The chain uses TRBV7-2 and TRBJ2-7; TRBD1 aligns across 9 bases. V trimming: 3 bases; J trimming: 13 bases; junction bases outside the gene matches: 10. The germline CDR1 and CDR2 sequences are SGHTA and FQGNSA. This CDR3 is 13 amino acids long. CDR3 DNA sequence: TGTGCCAGCAGCTTTACTCCGGGACAGGGTATTTACTTC. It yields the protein CASSFTPGQGIYF. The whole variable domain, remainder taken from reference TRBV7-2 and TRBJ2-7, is GAGVSQSPSNKVTEKGKDVELRCDPISGHTALYWYRQSLGQGLEFLIYFQGNSAPDKSGLPSDRFSAERTGGSVSTLTIQRTQQEDSAVYLCASSFTPGQGIYFGPGTRLTVT.

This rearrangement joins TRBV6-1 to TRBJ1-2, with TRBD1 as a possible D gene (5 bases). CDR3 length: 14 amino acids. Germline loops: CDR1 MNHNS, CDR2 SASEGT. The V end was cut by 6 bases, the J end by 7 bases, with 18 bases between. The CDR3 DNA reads TGTGCCAGCAGGGGGGAGGTTGGTATAGGTGGCTACACCTTC. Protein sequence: CASRGEVGIGGYTF.

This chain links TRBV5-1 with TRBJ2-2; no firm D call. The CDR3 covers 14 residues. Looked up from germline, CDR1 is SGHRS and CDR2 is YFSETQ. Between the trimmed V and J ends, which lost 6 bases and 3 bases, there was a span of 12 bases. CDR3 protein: CASKGGAHTGELFF. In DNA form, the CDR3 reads TGCGCCAGCAAGGGTGGTGCGCACACCGGGGAGCTGTTTTTT.

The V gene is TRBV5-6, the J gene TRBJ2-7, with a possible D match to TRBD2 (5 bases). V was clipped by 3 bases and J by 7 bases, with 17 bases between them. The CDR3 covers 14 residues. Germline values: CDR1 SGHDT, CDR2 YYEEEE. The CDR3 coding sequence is TGTGCCAGCAGCTACGGACCGGGGTCTGTGGAGCAGTACGTC. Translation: CASSYGPGSVEQYV.

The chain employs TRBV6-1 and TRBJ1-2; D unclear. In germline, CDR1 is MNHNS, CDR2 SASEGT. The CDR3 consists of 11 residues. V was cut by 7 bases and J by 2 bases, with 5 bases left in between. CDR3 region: CASTPNYGYTF. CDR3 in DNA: TGTGCCAGCACCCCCAACTATGGCTACACCTTC.

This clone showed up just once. This chain's CDR3 is CASSYSMGQGFYGYTF. The CDR3 nucleotides read TGTGCCAGCAGTTACTCGATGGGACAGGGATTCTATGGCTACACCTTC. This chain connects TRBV6-5 to TRBJ1-2; the match to TRBD1 covers 9 bases. The length of the CDR3 is 16 residues. The V gene end was trimmed by 0 bases and the J gene end by 4 bases; junction bases not matched to a gene: 6. Per the germline V gene, CDR1 is MNHEY and CDR2 is SVGAGI.

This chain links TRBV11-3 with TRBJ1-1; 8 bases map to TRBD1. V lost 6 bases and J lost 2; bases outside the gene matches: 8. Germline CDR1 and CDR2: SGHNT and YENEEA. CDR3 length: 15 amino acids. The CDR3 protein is CASRQGGTSNTEAFF. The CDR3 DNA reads TGTGCCAGCAGACAGGGGGGTACTTCAAACACTGAAGCTTTCTTT.